This T cell receptor beta chain was captured by sequencing in a study of cytomegalovirus exposure and HLA in healthy donors (dated by TCRdb to about 2017). About the full investigation: An earlier analysis of around 600 of the donors reported about 250 Gb of sequence data and about 100 million unique TCR beta sequences from about 179 million T cells. Approximately 300 gigabases of sequencing data and 91 million or so unique TCR sequences made up an early release that covered some 640 HLA-typed donors. Of the roughly 420 genotyped donors, roughly 76% were placed in the genetic ancestry cluster associated with self-reported Caucasian donors. The study aimed to test whether signatures of past pathogen exposure could be identified by cataloging public T cell receptors. The T cell repertoires of 550 to 850 subjects were profiled by immunosequencing and related to cytomegalovirus serostatus. In addition to the first cohort of 666 subjects, a separate validation cohort of 120 different subjects was used. The study combined high-throughput TCR immunosequencing, statistical association of individual TCRs with disease status, and machine learning to predict cytomegalovirus infection status. A later analysis re-analyzed previously published TCR beta repertoires from roughly 600 donors and added high-resolution HLA genotyping to study TCR occurrence patterns. Rather than using new phenotypic data, the later analysis identified candidate immune exposures from TCR beta sequences and from how often those sequences occurred across donors. An earlier analysis of fewer than 750 of the donors used high-throughput TCR beta sequencing to judge whether each TCR beta V gene segment behaved as functional or pseudogenic. Donor age, sex, ethnicity and CMV serostatus were compiled together with the repertoire data. Genome-wide SNP genotypes for about 60% of the 666 donors were used in a later genetic analysis, which treated that subset as a discovery cohort. Every repertoire in the discovery cohort had been generated on one and the same sequencing platform. HLA typing covered class I and class II loci at four-digit resolution. Typing coverage differed by locus: A, B, C, DRB1 and DQB1 were typed in about 620-640 donors, DQA1 in roughly 500, DPA1 in approximately 600, and DPB1 in around 490. Because of strong linkage in the cohort, four to six DR-DQ haplotypes were treated as single units for association and clustering. Among some 400 genotyped donors of the cohort, an average of about 240,000 unique TCR beta nucleotide sequences was sequenced per donor, of which 15% to 20% were non-productive.

For this clone: The clone's antigen remains unknown. No much larger clone is present one base from it, and per-base qualities are unavailable.

From V the trimming removes 1 base and from J it removes 1 base, while the gene matches leave 8 bases of the junction unaccounted for. CDR1 and CDR2 are drawn from the germline V gene: LGHNA, YNFKEQ. The CDR3 numbers 19 residues from cysteine through phenylalanine. The kept DNA is CDR3 alone, 57 bases in frame from the first base. Library generation was performed with the immunoSEQ multiplex PCR assay. A mixture of 60 forward primers for TCR Vbeta segments and 13 reverse primers for TCR Jbeta segments was used in the multiplex PCR. The CDR3 region of rearranged TCR beta genes was amplified from genomic DNA by a multiplex PCR assay. The amplified TCR beta libraries were sequenced on the Illumina HiSeq System as 87-base-pair reads. For the original study's pipeline: A later analysis tallied roughly 78 million unique TCR beta chains across the 550 to 850 repertoires, and about 10 million of those chains were shared by two or more donors. To remove PCR and sequencing errors, raw reads were error-corrected and collapsed into unique sequences using a nearest-neighbor algorithm that merged closely related sequences. V, D and J gene segments were assigned by aligning CDR3 sequences to IMGT reference sequences. For a sequence to be retained, a match of at least six nucleotides was required to both a V gene segment and a J gene segment. A rearrangement was called productive if the CDR3 had no stop codons and remained in frame with V and J, and every other rearrangement was called non-productive. Following IMGT convention, CDR3 was defined as the stretch from the second conserved V-encoded cysteine up to the conserved J-encoded phenylalanine. The earlier analysis of some 580 of the donors excluded any sequence lacking an unambiguous match to a single V gene segment. In an earlier analysis of approximately 500 of the donors, a V segment was called functional when productive rearrangements were above 56.7%, and segregating when the standard deviation between donors exceeded 5%. A statistical classification framework was developed to diagnose cytomegalovirus status using the catalog of TCR beta chain sequences. In a later analysis, TCR nucleotide sequences were compared against IMGT/GENE-DB human TR gene sequences so that V and J genes could be assigned. The TCRdist pipeline was used in a later analysis to assign CDR3 sequences and most-parsimonious VDJ recombination scenarios. A later analysis defined each TCR beta chain by its CDR3 amino acid sequence plus V-gene family, and excluded reads lacking a unique V-gene family. As a way to deal with suspected cross-contamination and a sequencing artifact, a later analysis dropped hundreds of nucleotide sequences that were highly shared and had low generation probability. A later analysis calculated a clonal expansion index for each public chain from normalized within-repertoire ranks of inferred template counts. Generation probabilities in a later analysis came from a VDJ recombination model fitted to out-of-frame rearrangements, and those results were checked against IGoR. In a later analysis, hypergeometric tests were used to score TCR-TCR, TCR-HLA and TCR-CMV co-occurrence, with a repertoire-size bias correction applied to TCR pairs. A later analysis estimated false discovery rates by permuting HLA or CMV assignments 20 times. In a later analysis, co-occurring TCRs were grouped with DBSCAN, and TCRdist sequence similarity was added when clustering was performed within HLA-allele-positive subsets. Co-occurrence clustering excluded repertoires with fewer than 30,000 or more than 120,000 public chains, plus five with anomalous nucleotide sharing. Held by TCRdb, this immuneACCESS table contains in-frame sequences only and omits some clones. Under half of the omission traces to an unresolved V gene where checked; the cause of the rest is unknown. V and J calls plus clone size are reproduced from that table; the DNA served to infer D and trimming. The sample has about 110,000 clones on record, approximately 80% of them singletons. The ten biggest clones cover roughly 3.6% of the sample.

Overall study results and their limits: Because counts were too low, roughly 18 rarely observed V segments, including chromosome 9 orphons, were left out of the earlier analysis of 500 to 750 of the donors. The authors suggested that the approach could potentially be extended to other disease states and immunological phenotypes. HLA typing was unavailable for some donors at each locus, so association tests used only the typed subset. A later genetic analysis associated a missense DCLRE1C variant with V-gene and J-gene trimming of TCR beta chains, and an independent cohort replicated the association. The only immune exposure information available for the cohort was CMV serostatus. A further reported finding was that TCR beta sequences accurately predicted the HLA-A and HLA-B alleles for most subjects in the first cohort. At a false discovery rate of 0.05, a later analysis linked 16,000 or so TCR beta sequences to specific HLA alleles. According to a later analysis, most CMV-associated TCR beta chains appeared to be HLA-restricted, and the HLA associations seemed to be driven largely by CMV exposure. A total of 164 TCR beta chains were listed by the study as associated with cytomegalovirus. Across donors, most TCR sequences were observed very rarely, whereas some public TCRs were present in many individuals. In an earlier analysis of approximately 590 of the donors, most TCR beta V segments appeared in productive rearrangements about 90% or about 30% of the time, broadly matching IMGT annotations. Roughly uniform sequencing depth across donors was assumed in presence/absence analyses, although this assumption may not hold. In this cohort, only TCR beta chains were sequenced, and detectable features were limited by the absence of alpha or paired-chain data. Linkage disequilibrium might explain the correlated functional status among segregating V segments, but an unknown experimental factor could not be ruled out. Compared with equally common non-associated chains, HLA-associated TCR beta chains in a later analysis were more clonally expanded and had lower generation probabilities. In a later analysis, TCR association rates were found to vary across HLA loci, with the most associated TCRs seen for DRB1 alleles and the fewest for HLA-C alleles. Strong co-occurrence of HLA alleles, especially DR and DQ, made assigning TCR associations to individual alleles difficult. The classifier was reported to diagnose cytomegalovirus status with high specificity and sensitivity in both the original and validation cohorts. Compared with the 666-donor mean, donors in an Asian-associated ancestry cluster had fewer N-insertions in productive TCRs, according to a later genetic analysis. According to a later analysis, parvovirus B19, influenza, CMV and Epstein-Barr virus appeared linked to several top co-occurrence clusters. Some IMGT-functional V segments, including TRBV6-2 and TRBV6-3, could not be told apart with the 87-base-pair reads, so those segments were excluded. A group of highly shared sequence variants was considered likely to be a technical artifact of the sequencing pipeline. In vitro tests confirmed that a few of the cytomegalovirus-associated TCR beta chains recognize cytomegalovirus antigens.

The cohort comprised 710 or so healthy bone marrow donors. At the time of sampling, all cohort members were nominally healthy, though unrecorded immune exposures were likely present. The donor was CMV seronegative and was included in the group of a few hundred seronegative cohort members. Every donor gave a peripheral blood sample, and the peripheral blood mononuclear cells from that sample were used for TCR beta sequencing. The Qiagen DNeasy Blood Extraction Kit was used to extract genomic DNA from the blood cell samples. The receptor was isolated from a man in his 60s in good health and CMV-seronegative. The chain links TRBV4-2 with TRBJ2-2, with 11 junctional bases fitting TRBD2. Source material: PBMCs. The nucleotides read TGTGCCAGCAGCCAAGTCTTCGGTAGCGGGGGGGAGAACACCGGGGAGCTGTTTTTT. This yields the protein CASSQVFGSGGENTGELFF.